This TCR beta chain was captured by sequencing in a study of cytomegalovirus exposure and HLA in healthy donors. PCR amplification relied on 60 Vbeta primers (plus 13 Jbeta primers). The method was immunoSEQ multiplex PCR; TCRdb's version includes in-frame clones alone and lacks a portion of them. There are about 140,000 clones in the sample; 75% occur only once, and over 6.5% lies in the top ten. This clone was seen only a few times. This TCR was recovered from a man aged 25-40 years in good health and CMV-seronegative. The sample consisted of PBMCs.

The CDR3 nucleotides are TGTGCCAGCAGTGAATTAGTCGCGAACACCGGGGAGCTGTTTTTT. Translated, it gives CASSELVANTGELFF. This rearrangement joins TRBV25-1 to TRBJ2-2, with D unclear. V was trimmed by 1 base and J by 0 bases, leaving 6 bases between them. Germline V gene data show CDR1 as MGHDK and CDR2 as SYGVNS. The CDR3 runs to 15 residues.